Listed below are T cell receptor beta chains from one sample, sequenced in a study of blood T cell repertoires in COVID-19. Profiling relied on immunoSEQ multiplex PCR, and the TCRdb table lists in-frame clones only, not all of them. This table has roughly 360,000 clones, around 89% appearing once. The sample consisted of PBMCs or T cells enriched from blood (not recorded which). Receptor source: a woman aged 25-40 years with acute COVID-19. The CDR3 runs from the conserved cysteine through the conserved F or W.

TRBV27	TRBJ1-1	CASSAWTGAEAFF
TRBV5-8	TRBJ1-1	CASWDRDTEAFF
TRBV4-1	TRBJ2-2	CASSHGRGTGELFF
TRBV19	TRBJ1-2	CASSIDLRGSRQGYTF
TRBV27	TRBJ2-7	CASKKGQGYYEQYF
TRBV30	TRBJ1-2	CAWSVFDGYTF
TRBV7-8	TRBJ1-3	CASSLGIAGTRNVGNTIYF
TRBV4-1	TRBJ1-1	CASSLEALGRTEAFF
TRBV3-1/TRBV3-2	TRBJ1-5	CASSQAGARPQHF
TRBV7-9	TRBJ1-5	CASSESGKQPQHF
TRBV15	TRBJ1-4	CATSRDTNGNEKLFF
TRBV19	TRBJ1-1	CASASRGRDTEAFF
TRBV10-3	TRBJ1-1	CAISVSTVRNTEAFF
TRBV3-1/TRBV3-2	TRBJ1-5	CASSQDVGGSNQPQHF
TRBV3-1/TRBV3-2	TRBJ2-2	CASSVQGATGELFF
TRBV7-8	TRBJ1-3	CASSLAWSSGNTIYF
TRBV5-6	TRBJ1-5	CASSQSVDQPQHF
TRBV7-9	TRBJ1-4	CASSLARESFETLNEKLFF
TRBV7-3	TRBJ2-2	CASSRGAPAPTGELFF
TRBV3-1/TRBV3-2	TRBJ2-3	CASRGVQGVPDTQYF
TRBV5-1	TRBJ2-3	CASSLGRGAADTQYF
TRBV5-4	TRBJ1-2	CASSLAGVNGYTF
TRBV30	TRBJ2-3	CAWRIGTSGATDTQYF
TRBV7-9	TRBJ1-1	CASSLDPPWAGRGAFF
TRBV5-1	TRBJ2-3	CASSPGLAGSTDTQYF
TRBV4-2	TRBJ2-7	CASSQDRSQSSYEQYF
TRBV27	TRBJ1-2	CASSSTANYGYTF
TRBV10-1	TRBJ2-7	CASSASGSRAHEQYF
TRBV7-9	TRBJ1-5	CASSRKGANQPQHF
TRBV5-1	TRBJ1-6	CASSSESSYNSPLHF
TRBV9	TRBJ1-1	CASSPGEGLNTEAFF
TRBV27	TRBJ2-2	CASSLDRSQNTGELFF
TRBV5-1	TRBJ1-4	CASSNGRGGVMEKLFF
TRBV7-2	TRBJ1-1	CASSLGVGQGYPEAFF
TRBV24-1	TRBJ2-3	CATRTSGGSTDTQYF
TRBV27	TRBJ2-7	CASSLITGGMYEQYF
TRBV3-1/TRBV3-2	TRBJ2-1	CASSLLAATYNEQFF
TRBV5-1	TRBJ1-6	CASSSTRDSPLHF
TRBV27	TRBJ2-1	CASRSTSGGPGGNEQFF
TRBV5-6	TRBJ1-1	CASRPQVQGRSEAFF
TRBV24-1	TRBJ2-3	CATTTGQGADTQYF
TRBV7-8	TRBJ2-3	CASSPRQGGNTDTQYF
TRBV4-1	TRBJ2-6	CASSQPDRGASGANVLTF
TRBV6-1	TRBJ1-5	CASSEGQPRGQPQHF
TRBV15	TRBJ1-5	CATSLSGGDQPQHF
TRBV5-1	TRBJ1-3	CASSLSLSQGGLSSGNTIYF
TRBV19	TRBJ2-7	CASSRGLRGSSYEQYF
TRBV6-5	TRBJ1-2	CASRLGQDYGYTF
TRBV6-5	TRBJ2-1	CASSFTSGPYNEQFF
TRBV11-1	TRBJ2-1	CASRGVSSYNEQFF
TRBV7-2	TRBJ1-3	CASSLGGALSGNTIYF
TRBV5-6	TRBJ2-2	CASSPRDRGRTGELFF
TRBV19	TRBJ2-7	CASSIGDSSSYEQYF
TRBV5-6	TRBJ2-7	CASSLSGRPYEQYF
TRBV12-3/TRBV12-4	TRBJ1-2	CASSFNRVYGYTF